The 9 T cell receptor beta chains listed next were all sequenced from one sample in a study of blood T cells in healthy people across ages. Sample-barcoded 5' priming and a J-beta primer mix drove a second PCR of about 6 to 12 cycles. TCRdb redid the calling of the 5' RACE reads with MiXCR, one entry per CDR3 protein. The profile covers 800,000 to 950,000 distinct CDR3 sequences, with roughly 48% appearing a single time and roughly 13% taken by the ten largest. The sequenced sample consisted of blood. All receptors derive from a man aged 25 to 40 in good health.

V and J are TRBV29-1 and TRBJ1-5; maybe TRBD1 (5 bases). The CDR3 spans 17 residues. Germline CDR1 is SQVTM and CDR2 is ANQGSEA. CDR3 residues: CRVQSRDDRSSNQPQHF. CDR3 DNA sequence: TGCAGAGTCCAGTCCCGGGACGATCGATCCAGCAATCAGCCCCAGCATTTT.

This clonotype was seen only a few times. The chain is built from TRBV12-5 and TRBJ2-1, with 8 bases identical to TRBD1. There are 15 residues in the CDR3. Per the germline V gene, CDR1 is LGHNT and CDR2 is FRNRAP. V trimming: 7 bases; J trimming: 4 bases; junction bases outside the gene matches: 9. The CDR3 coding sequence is TGTGCTAGTGCCCCCCCAGGGGGCGTATACAATGAGCAGTTCTTC. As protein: CASAPPGGVYNEQFF.

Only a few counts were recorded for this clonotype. CDR3 region: CASSSAGAIQETQYF. In DNA form, the CDR3 reads TGTGCCAGCAGTTCCGCGGGGGCCATCCAAGAGACCCAGTACTTC. The chain carries TRBV6-2 or TRBV6-3 and TRBJ2-5; perhaps TRBD2 as D (7 bases). The V end was cut by 4 bases, the J end by 1 base, with 13 bases between. Germline values: CDR1 MNHEY, CDR2 SVGEGT. This CDR3 contains 15 residues.

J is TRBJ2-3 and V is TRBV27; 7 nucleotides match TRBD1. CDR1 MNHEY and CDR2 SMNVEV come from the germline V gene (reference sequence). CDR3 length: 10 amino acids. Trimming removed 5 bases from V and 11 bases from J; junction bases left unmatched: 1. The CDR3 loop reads CASSGDRQYF. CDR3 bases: TGTGCCAGCAGTGGGGACAGGCAGTATTTT.

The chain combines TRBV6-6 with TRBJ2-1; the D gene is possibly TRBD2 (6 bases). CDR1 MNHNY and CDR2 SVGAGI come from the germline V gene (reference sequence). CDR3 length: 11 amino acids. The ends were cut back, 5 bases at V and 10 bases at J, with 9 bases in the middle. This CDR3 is CASSAAGEQFF. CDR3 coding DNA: TGTGCCAGCAGTGCTGCGGGGGAGCAGTTCTTC.

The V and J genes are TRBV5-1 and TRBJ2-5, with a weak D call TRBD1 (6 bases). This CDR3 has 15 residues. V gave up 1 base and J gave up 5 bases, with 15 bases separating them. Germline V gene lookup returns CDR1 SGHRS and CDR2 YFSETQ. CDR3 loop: CASSLQPGVGETQYF. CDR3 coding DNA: TGCGCCAGCAGCTTGCAGCCAGGGGTTGGGGAGACCCAGTACTTC.

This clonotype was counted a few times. The CDR3 protein is CASSSFEYGYTF. The CDR3 nucleotides read TGTGCCAGCAGTAGTTTCGAATATGGCTACACCTTC. This rearrangement joins TRBV7-9 to TRBJ1-2; the D is unclear. Trimming cost V 6 bases and J 5 bases, with 10 bases left between them. Germline CDR1 reads SEHNR; CDR2 reads FQNEAQ (reference sequence). The CDR3 covers 12 residues.

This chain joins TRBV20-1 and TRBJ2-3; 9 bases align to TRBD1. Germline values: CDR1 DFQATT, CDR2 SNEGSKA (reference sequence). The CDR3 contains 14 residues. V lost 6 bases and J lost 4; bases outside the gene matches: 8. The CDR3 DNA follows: TGCAGTGCGATAGGACAGGGGCTGTCAGATACGCAGTATTTT. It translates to CSAIGQGLSDTQYF.

The CDR3 loop reads CASSPDLWAPTEAFF. The CDR3 DNA reads as TGTGCCAGCAGCCCAGACCTTTGGGCACCAACTGAAGCTTTCTTT. This chain links TRBV6-5 with TRBJ1-1; D not resolved. Germline CDR1 reads MNHEY; CDR2 reads SVGAGI. CDR3 length: 15 residues. Trimming pared 6 bases from V and 5 bases from J, leaving 19 bases between.